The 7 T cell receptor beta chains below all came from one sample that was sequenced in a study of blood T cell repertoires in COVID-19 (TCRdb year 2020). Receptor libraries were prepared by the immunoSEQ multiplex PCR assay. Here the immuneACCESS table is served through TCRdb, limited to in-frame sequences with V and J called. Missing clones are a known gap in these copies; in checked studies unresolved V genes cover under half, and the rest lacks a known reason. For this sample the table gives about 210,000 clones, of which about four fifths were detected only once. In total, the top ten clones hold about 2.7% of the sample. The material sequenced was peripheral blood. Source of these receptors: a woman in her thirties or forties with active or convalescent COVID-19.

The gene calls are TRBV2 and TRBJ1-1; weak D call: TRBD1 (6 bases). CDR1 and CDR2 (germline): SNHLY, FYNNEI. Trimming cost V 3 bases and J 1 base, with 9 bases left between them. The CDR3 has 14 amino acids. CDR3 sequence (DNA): TGTGCCAGCAGTGACAGGGGCGAGAACACTGAAGCTTTCTTT. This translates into CASSDRGENTEAFF.

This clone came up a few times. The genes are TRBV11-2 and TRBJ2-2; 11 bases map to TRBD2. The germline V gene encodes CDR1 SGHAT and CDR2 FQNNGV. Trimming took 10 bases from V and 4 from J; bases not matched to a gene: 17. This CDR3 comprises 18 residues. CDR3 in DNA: TGTGCCACCAGACAAAGGGCTAGCGGGGGGATCGGCACCGGGGAGCTGTTTTTT. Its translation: CATRQRASGGIGTGELFF.

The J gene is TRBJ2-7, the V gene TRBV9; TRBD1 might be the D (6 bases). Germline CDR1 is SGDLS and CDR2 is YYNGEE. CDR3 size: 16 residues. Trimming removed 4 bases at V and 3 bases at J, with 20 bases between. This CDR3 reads CASSSGRGTGVYEQYF. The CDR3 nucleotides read TGTGCCAGCAGCAGCGGTAGGGGGACCGGGGTCTACGAGCAGTACTTC.

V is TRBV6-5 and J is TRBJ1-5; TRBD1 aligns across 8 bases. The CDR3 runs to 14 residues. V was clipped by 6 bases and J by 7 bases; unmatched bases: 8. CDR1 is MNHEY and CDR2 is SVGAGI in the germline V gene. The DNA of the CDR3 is TGTGCCAGCAGCCCCTCAGGGGGCCGGCAGCCCCAGCATTTT. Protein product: CASSPSGGRQPQHF.

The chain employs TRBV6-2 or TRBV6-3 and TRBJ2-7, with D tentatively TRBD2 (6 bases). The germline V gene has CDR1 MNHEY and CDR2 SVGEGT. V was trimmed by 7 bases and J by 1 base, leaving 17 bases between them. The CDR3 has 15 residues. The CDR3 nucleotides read TGTGCCAGCACCCCCCCAGTGGGGAGGTCCTACGAGCAGTACTTC. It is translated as CASTPPVGRSYEQYF.

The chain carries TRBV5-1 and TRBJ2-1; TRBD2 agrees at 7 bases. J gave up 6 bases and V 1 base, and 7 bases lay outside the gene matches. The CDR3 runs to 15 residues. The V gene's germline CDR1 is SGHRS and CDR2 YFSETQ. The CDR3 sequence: CASSLLAGEGNEQFF. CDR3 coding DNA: TGCGCCAGCAGCTTGCTTGCGGGAGAAGGCAATGAGCAGTTCTTC.

The DNA of the CDR3 is TGCGCCAGCAGGCGGGAGGGTGGGAACAGGGACATTCAGTACTTC. This sequence encodes CASRREGGNRDIQYF. J is TRBJ2-4 and V is TRBV5-1; 9 positions agree with TRBD2. There are 15 residues in the CDR3. V shed 5 bases, J shed 8 bases, and the junction held 11 bases outside the gene matches. CDR1 is SGHRS and CDR2 is YFSETQ in the germline V gene.